The clone carrying this TCR beta chain was counted between two and nine times. Construction of the TCRbeta library involved unique molecular identifiers. TCRdb recomputed calls from the PCR reads with MiXCR, one row per CDR3 protein. The sample has around 400,000 distinct CDR3 sequences, roughly 20% seen once. This record comes from a study of T-cell reconstitution after alpha-beta-depleted transplantation in children. The sequence was collected from a human donor who donated a stem cell graft to a child with acute myeloid leukemia. The source material was PBMCs from the stem cell graft donor, sampled from the stem cell graft.

The CDR3 is CASSPPGYTGELFF. In DNA, the CDR3 is TGTGCCAGCAGTCCCCCAGGGTACACCGGGGAGCTGTTTTTT. The chain uses TRBV12-3 or TRBV12-4 and TRBJ2-2; TRBD1 is a possible D gene (5 bases). The CDR3 is made up of 14 amino acids. V was clipped by 5 bases and J by 3 bases, with 10 bases between them.